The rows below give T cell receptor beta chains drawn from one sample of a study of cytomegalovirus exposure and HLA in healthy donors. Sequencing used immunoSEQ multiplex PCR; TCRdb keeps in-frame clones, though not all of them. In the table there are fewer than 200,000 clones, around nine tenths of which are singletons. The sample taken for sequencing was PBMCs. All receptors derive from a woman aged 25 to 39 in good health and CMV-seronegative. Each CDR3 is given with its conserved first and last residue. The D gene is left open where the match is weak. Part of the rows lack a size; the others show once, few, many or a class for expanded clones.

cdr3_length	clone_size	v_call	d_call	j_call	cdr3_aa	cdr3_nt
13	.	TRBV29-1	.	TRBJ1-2	CSVGGGLAYGYTF	TGCAGCGTGGGGGGGGGCCTCGCCTATGGCTACACCTTC
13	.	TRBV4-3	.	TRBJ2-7	CASSQDERNEQYF	TGCGCCAGCAGCCAAGATGAGAGGAACGAGCAGTACTTC
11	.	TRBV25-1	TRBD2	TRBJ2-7	CASGLAYEQYF	TGTGCCAGCGGACTAGCCTACGAGCAGTACTTC
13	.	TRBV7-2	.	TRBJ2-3	CASSFSGSDTQYF	TGTGCCAGCAGCTTTTCGGGTTCGGATACGCAGTATTTT
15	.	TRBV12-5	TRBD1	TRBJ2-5	CASAKGQVIQETQYF	TGTGCTAGTGCCAAGGGACAGGTAATTCAAGAGACCCAGTACTTC
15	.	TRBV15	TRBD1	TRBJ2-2	CATSSTGGTTGELFF	TGTGCCACCAGCAGTACAGGGGGGACCACCGGGGAGCTGTTTTTT
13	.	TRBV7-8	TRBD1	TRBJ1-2	CASRPRQGLPLPF	TGTGCCAGCAGGCCTAGACAGGGGCTCCCACTCCCCTTC
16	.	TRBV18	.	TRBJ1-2	CASSLTAQDWVYGYTF	TGTGCCAGCTCACTAACGGCACAGGATTGGGTCTATGGCTACACCTTC
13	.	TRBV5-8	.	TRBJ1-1	CASMRGARTEAFF	TGTGCCAGCATGCGGGGGGCGAGGACTGAAGCTTTCTTT
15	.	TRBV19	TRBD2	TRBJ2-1	CASSSSGGRYNEQFF	TGTGCCAGTAGTTCAAGCGGGGGCCGATACAATGAGCAGTTCTTC
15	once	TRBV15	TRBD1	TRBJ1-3	CATSSDRGVGNTIYF	TGTGCCACCAGCAGCGACAGGGGGGTAGGAAACACCATATATTTT
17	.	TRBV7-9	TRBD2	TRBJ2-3	CASSLEGIAGPTDTQYF	TGTGCCAGCAGCTTAGAAGGAATAGCGGGTCCCACAGATACGCAGTATTTT
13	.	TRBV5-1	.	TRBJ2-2	CASSLDGTGELFF	TGCGCCAGCAGCTTGGACGGGACCGGGGAGCTGTTTTTT
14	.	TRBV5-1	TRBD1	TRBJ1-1	CASSMGQGNTEAFF	TGCGCCAGCAGCATGGGACAGGGGAACACTGAAGCTTTCTTT
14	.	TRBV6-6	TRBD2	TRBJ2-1	CASSYGGGVFEQFF	TGTGCCAGCAGTTACGGCGGGGGGGTCTTTGAGCAGTTCTTC
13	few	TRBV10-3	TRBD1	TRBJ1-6	CATKAGQGVSLHF	TGTGCCACCAAAGCGGGACAGGGGGTTTCCCTCCACTTT
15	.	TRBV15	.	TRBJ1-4	CATSEGVRVDEKLFF	TGTGCCACCAGCGAGGGGGTTCGGGTGGATGAAAAACTGTTTTTT
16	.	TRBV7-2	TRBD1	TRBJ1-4	CASSAVGTATNEKLFF	TGTGCCAGCAGCGCGGTCGGGACAGCAACTAATGAAAAACTGTTTTTT
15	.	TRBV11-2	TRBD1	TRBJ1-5	CASSLDWAGGQPQHF	TGTGCCAGCAGCTTAGATTGGGCAGGGGGTCAGCCCCAGCATTTT
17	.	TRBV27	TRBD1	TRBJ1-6	CASSWGQGGTYNSPLHF	TGTGCCAGCAGTTGGGGACAGGGGGGCACTTATAATTCACCCCTCCACTTT
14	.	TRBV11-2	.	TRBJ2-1	CASSLGSSVSEQFF	TGTGCCAGCAGCTTAGGTTCTAGCGTCAGTGAGCAGTTCTTC
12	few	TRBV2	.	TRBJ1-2	CASSLRGYGYTF	TGTGCCAGCAGCCTCAGGGGCTATGGCTACACCTTC
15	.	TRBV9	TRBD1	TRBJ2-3	CASSLDRAPGDTQYF	TGTGCCAGCAGCCTCGACAGGGCGCCCGGAGATACGCAGTATTTT
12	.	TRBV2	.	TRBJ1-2	CASRVGTSGYTF	TGTGCCAGCAGAGTCGGGACATCCGGCTACACCTTC
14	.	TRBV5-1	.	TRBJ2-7	CASSLGGRVNEQYF	TGCGCCAGCAGCTTGGGGGGCAGGGTGAACGAGCAGTACTTC
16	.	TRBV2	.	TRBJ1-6	CASSELQLSINSPLHF	TGTGCCAGCAGTGAGCTACAGCTTAGTATTAATTCACCCCTCCACTTT
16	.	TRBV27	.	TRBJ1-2	CASSPYGWAQGHGYTF	TGTGCCAGCAGTCCCTACGGGTGGGCACAGGGCCATGGCTACACCTTC
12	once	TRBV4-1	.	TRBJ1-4	CASSHPLEKLFF	TGCGCCAGCAGCCATCCCCTTGAAAAACTGTTTTTT
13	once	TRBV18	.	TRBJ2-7	CASSPRSSYEQYF	TGTGCCAGCTCACCTCGCAGCTCCTACGAGCAGTACTTC
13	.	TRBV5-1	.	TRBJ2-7	CASSLAYSYEQYF	TGCGCCAGCAGCTTGGCCTACAGCTACGAGCAGTACTTC
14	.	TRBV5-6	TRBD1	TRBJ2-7	CASSSGTGVYEQYF	TGTGCCAGCAGCTCCGGGACAGGGGTCTACGAGCAGTACTTC